This T cell receptor (beta chain) derives from a study of shared clonotypes between healthy human individuals. Findings and limits, study-wide: The study sampled only blood, and tissue repertoires likely differ. Memory subsets had estimated richness that was generally smaller than that of naive subsets.

Per sorted-subset replicate PCR, input was around 200 ng DNA, representing 30,000 or so T cell genomes. TCRdb's copy holds only in-frame clones and misses some; the assay was immunoSEQ multiplex PCR. This sample has hundreds of thousands of clones, with about 98% found just once. Per germline, CDR1 SQVTM and CDR2 ANQGSEA. The V gene lost 5 bases and the J gene lost 0 bases, with 11 bases spanning the gap. This CDR3 region has 14 residues. Concerning this clone itself: Its antigen remains unidentified.

Terminally differentiated effector memory CD45RA+ cells were left out of the naive CD8 fraction, which was CD45RO-negative and positively selected for CCR7. Donors, healthy HIV-negative adults, lacked recent acute infections or vaccinations. This sequence was found in a man aged 25 to 40 in good health. The chain joins TRBV29-1 to TRBJ2-1; D not certain. The source material was naive CD8+ T cells sorted from blood. CDR3 amino acids: CSVLERVSYNEQFF. As DNA, the CDR3 is TGCAGCGTTCTTGAGCGAGTCTCCTACAATGAGCAGTTCTTC.